This T cell receptor (beta chain) was captured by sequencing in a study of control samples from healthy donors and cancer patients. CDR1 and CDR2 from the germline V gene are GTSNPN and SVGIG (reference sequence). Germline trimming cut 2 bases from V and 6 bases from J; bases unmatched to any gene: 12. CDR3 size: 16 residues. The data were produced by immunoSEQ multiplex PCR, yet TCRdb's version contains in-frame clones alone and is incomplete. The sample gives tens of thousands of clones, roughly 89% of which show up once; 5.5% to 7% is in the top ten. The TCR originated in a man in his fifties or sixties in good health. J is TRBJ1-2 and V is TRBV30; the match to TRBD1 covers 10 bases. Sequencing was performed on blood. CDR3 nucleotide sequence: TGTGCCTGGAGTCCCTTCCGGGACAGGGGAGGGGATGGCTACACCTTC. Translated, it gives CAWSPFRDRGGDGYTF.